The rows below give T cell receptor beta chains drawn from one sample of a study of CD8 T cells in ankylosing spondylitis. TCRdb itself ran the 5' RACE reads through MiXCR, one entry per CDR3 protein. The table has a few hundred thousand distinct CDR3 sequences, 7.5% to 9% seen once. The specimen was blood, either unsorted or a sorted T cell fraction (not recorded which). These receptor sequences come from a male donor with ankylosing spondylitis. CDR3s include the opening cysteine and the closing phenylalanine or tryptophan. A D gene is named only where the DNA matches it firmly. Not every row has a clone size; where given, it reads once, few, many or a size class.

j_call v_call d_call clone_size cdr3_aa cdr3_nt
TRBJ1-2 TRBV27 - many CASSWGGSYGYTF TGTGCCAGCAGTTGGGGGGGGTCCTATGGCTACACCTTC
TRBJ2-3 TRBV29-1 - many CSLSRATSTDTQYF TGCAGCTTGTCCCGGGCCACCAGCACAGATACGCAGTATTTT
TRBJ2-2 TRBV7-2 TRBD2 - CASSSRLAGRTGELFF TGTGCCAGCAGCTCTAGACTAGCGGGACGGACCGGGGAGCTGTTTTTT
TRBJ2-1 TRBV24-1 TRBD2 - CATSDPTGTSGANEQFF TGTGCCACCAGTGATCCTACCGGGACTAGCGGGGCCAATGAGCAGTTCTTC
TRBJ2-1 TRBV11-2 TRBD2 many CASSLEVSGSHNEQFF TGTGCCAGCAGCTTAGAAGTTAGCGGGAGCCACAATGAGCAGTTCTTC
TRBJ2-6 TRBV5-1 - few CASSSRGTGANVLTF TGCGCCAGCAGCTCGCGGGGAACTGGGGCCAACGTCCTGACTTTC
TRBJ2-1 TRBV7-3 - - CASSLISSYNEQFF TGTGCCAGCAGCTTAATTAGCTCCTACAATGAGCAGTTCTTC
TRBJ1-3 TRBV28 TRBD1 few CASSPPGGAGGNTIYF TGTGCCAGCAGTCCCCCAGGGGGCGCAGGTGGAAACACCATATATTTT
TRBJ2-3 TRBV3-1 - - CASSRRDFGTDTQYF TGTGCCAGCAGCCGAAGGGACTTCGGCACAGATACGCAGTATTTT
TRBJ1-2 TRBV12-3/TRBV12-4 TRBD1 - CASSFPPQGGANYGYTF TGTGCCAGCAGTTTCCCCCCCCAGGGGGGGGCTAACTATGGCTACACCTTC
TRBJ2-7 TRBV18 - - CASSPRHDEQYF TGTGCCAGCTCACCCCGACATGACGAGCAGTACTTC
TRBJ2-3 TRBV29-1 - many CSAPGGGNTDTQYF TGCAGCGCCCCCGGTGGGGGGAACACAGATACGCAGTATTTT
TRBJ2-5 TRBV5-1 - few CASSLEIGGQETQYF TGCGCCAGCAGCTTGGAGATCGGAGGGCAAGAGACCCAGTACTTC
TRBJ2-1 TRBV5-6 - - CASRNRDFFSYNEQFF TGTGCCAGCCGGAACCGGGACTTCTTTTCCTACAATGAGCAGTTCTTC
TRBJ2-7 TRBV12-3/TRBV12-4 - few CASRSTVPPYEQYF TGTGCCAGCAGGTCTACAGTGCCCCCCTACGAGCAGTACTTC
TRBJ2-7 TRBV6-1 - few CASSGPLFPYEQYF TGTGCCAGCAGTGGACCGCTATTTCCTTACGAGCAGTACTTT
TRBJ2-7 TRBV5-1 - - CASSSDPGQYYEQYF TGCGCCAGCAGCTCGGATCCAGGACAGTACTACGAGCAGTACTTC
TRBJ2-1 TRBV7-9 - many CASSLLFWRSSYNEQFF TGTGCCAGCAGCCTCCTCTTTTGGCGAAGCTCCTACAATGAGCAGTTCTTC
TRBJ2-7 TRBV10-3 - many CAISESKGSYEQYF TGTGCCATCAGTGAGTCGAAGGGCTCCTACGAGCAGTACTTC
TRBJ2-1 TRBV7-2 TRBD2 few CASSLLAGELDEQFF TGTGCCAGCAGCTTATTAGCGGGAGAGTTGGATGAGCAGTTCTTC
TRBJ1-4 TRBV5-1 - many CASSSDRMANEKLFF TGCGCCAGCAGCTCGGACAGAATGGCTAATGAAAAACTGTTTTTT
TRBJ2-5 TRBV7-2 - many CASSQVRETQYF TGTGCCAGCTCCCAGGTTAGGGAGACCCAGTACTTC
TRBJ2-1 TRBV5-6 TRBD2 many CASSRPLAGYYNEQFF TGTGCCAGCAGCCGGCCCCTAGCGGGATACTACAATGAGCAGTTCTTC
TRBJ2-3 TRBV9 TRBD2 - CASSPGRETSDTQYF TGTGCCAGCAGCCCTGGGCGGGAGACATCAGATACGCAGTATTTT
TRBJ1-5 TRBV20-1 - many CSASWGGQPQHF TGCAGTGCTAGTTGGGGAGGTCAGCCCCAGCATTTT
TRBJ2-1 TRBV20-1 TRBD2 - CSANQRLAGRDEQFF TGCAGTGCTAACCAGAGACTAGCGGGAAGAGATGAGCAGTTCTTC